These T cell receptor beta chains were read from a single sample in a study of cytomegalovirus exposure and HLA in healthy donors. Assay used: immunoSEQ multiplex PCR; TCRdb lists only in-frame clones, some missing. The table records tens of thousands of clones, about 72% of them present only once. The sample comprised PBMCs. All receptors derive from a man aged 30 to 45 in good health and CMV-seronegative. Both conserved end residues are part of each CDR3. A D gene is named only where the DNA matches it firmly. Clone size is shown for a subset of rows, as once, few, many or a class of expanded clone.

J,size,V,D,DNA,CDR3
TRBJ2-2,few,TRBV30,.,TGTGCCTGGAGGGGACAGAACACCGGGGAGCTGTTTTTT,CAWRGQNTGELFF
TRBJ2-7,.,TRBV30,.,TGTGCCTGGAGTGTACGTAGGGGTAGCTCCTACGAGCAGTACTTC,CAWSVRRGSSYEQYF
TRBJ2-2,.,TRBV30,.,TGTGCCTGGCAAGAGACAGGGCGGGGCGGGGAGCTGTTTTTT,CAWQETGRGGELFF
TRBJ1-1,.,TRBV7-3,.,TGTGCCAGCAGCTTAACGGCAGAGGGAACTGAAGCTTTCTTT,CASSLTAEGTEAFF
TRBJ1-1,few,TRBV11-2,.,TGTGCCAGCAGCTTCCCAGAGAACACTGAAGCTTTCTTT,CASSFPENTEAFF
TRBJ2-2,.,TRBV6-6,.,TGTGCCAGCAGTTTTGGAGGGGCGAACACCGGGGAGCTGTTTTTT,CASSFGGANTGELFF
TRBJ1-1,.,TRBV27,.,TGTGCCAGCATTAGCCAGGGGAGAGGCACTGAAGCTTTCTTT,CASISQGRGTEAFF
TRBJ2-2,.,TRBV5-1,.,TGCGCCAGCAGGGGGACTTTAAACACCGGGGAGCTGTTTTTT,CASRGTLNTGELFF
TRBJ2-7,.,TRBV7-2,.,TGTGCCAGCAGCTTAGGGGCGGAGGTGGGGAGTTTCATCTACGAGCAGTACTTC,CASSLGAEVGSFIYEQYF
TRBJ1-4,once,TRBV18,.,TGTGCCAGCTCACTCTACAGGTTAGCCTGGAATGAAAAACTGTTTTTT,CASSLYRLAWNEKLFF
TRBJ2-5,.,TRBV5-1,.,TGCGCCAGCAGCGCCGGGACACTTCAAGAGACCCAGTACTTC,CASSAGTLQETQYF
TRBJ2-6,.,TRBV7-2,.,TGTGCCAGCAGCTTCACCGGACAGTATACTGGGGCCAACGTCCTGACTTTC,CASSFTGQYTGANVLTF
TRBJ1-5,few,TRBV18,.,TGTGCCAGCTCGCCAGGGGCCAAGGGCAGTCAGCCCCAGCATTTT,CASSPGAKGSQPQHF
TRBJ1-3,.,TRBV9,.,TGTGCCAGCAGCCCCGGGCGGGCGGACACCATATATTTT,CASSPGRADTIYF
TRBJ1-1,.,TRBV4-3,.,TGCGCCAGCAGTTATGACAGCCAGAACACTGAAGCTTTCTTT,CASSYDSQNTEAFF
TRBJ1-5,.,TRBV2,.,TGTGCCAGCAACCGACAGGCCAATCAGCCCCAGCATTTT,CASNRQANQPQHF
TRBJ1-2,.,TRBV7-8,.,TGTGCCAGCAGCTTCCCCGGGGTGGGCTATGGCTACACCTTC,CASSFPGVGYGYTF
TRBJ1-5,once,TRBV25-1,.,TGTGCCAGCAGTGAATTCGAGGGTAATCAGCCCCAGCATTTT,CASSEFEGNQPQHF
TRBJ1-1,.,TRBV19,TRBD1,TGTGCCAGTAGTTCCCGGACAGGGAGTTGGAACACTGAAGCTTTCTTT,CASSSRTGSWNTEAFF
TRBJ2-1,.,TRBV11-3,TRBD1,TGTGCCAGCAGCCAATTGGACAGGAGTAATGAGCAGTTCTTC,CASSQLDRSNEQFF
TRBJ1-1,.,TRBV30,TRBD1,TGTGCCTGGAGTCCTCAGACAGGGGGCACTGAAGCTTTCTTT,CAWSPQTGGTEAFF
TRBJ1-1,.,TRBV27,TRBD1,TGTGCCAGCCATCTCGGGACAGGCGGGAGCACTGAAGCTTTCTTT,CASHLGTGGSTEAFF
TRBJ1-2,.,TRBV30,.,TGTGCCTGGAGTATGACCATAACAGGGCCAAACTATGGCTACACCTTC,CAWSMTITGPNYGYTF
TRBJ2-5,.,TRBV6-5,TRBD2,TGTGCCAGCAGTTACTCGATTTCGGGGGGGGAGACCCAGTACTTC,CASSYSISGGETQYF
TRBJ1-1,.,TRBV29-1,TRBD1,TGCAGCGTGGCTGGACAGGGGGGTTTCAAAACTTTCTTT,CSVAGQGGFKTFF
TRBJ2-1,.,TRBV14,.,TGTGCCAGCAGCAAATCGGGGAGCTCCTACAATGAGCAGTTCTTC,CASSKSGSSYNEQFF
TRBJ2-5,.,TRBV14,.,TGTGCCAGCAGCCAAGTTTGGGGGCCTAGCTACGAGACCCAGTACTTC,CASSQVWGPSYETQYF
TRBJ1-1,.,TRBV12-5,TRBD1,TGTGCTAGTGCGGGACAGCCGGGAACTGAAGCTTTCTTT,CASAGQPGTEAFF
TRBJ2-7,.,TRBV6-6,TRBD2,TGTGCCAGCAGCGGACTAGCAGACTACGAGCAGTACTTC,CASSGLADYEQYF
TRBJ2-1,.,TRBV6-5,TRBD2,TGTGCCAGCAGTCACGGACTAGCGGGTAATGAGCAGTTCTTC,CASSHGLAGNEQFF
TRBJ2-2,.,TRBV4-1,TRBD2,TGCGCCAGCAGCCAAGAAACGTGGGAGGGAAACACCGGGGAGCTGTTTTTT,CASSQETWEGNTGELFF
TRBJ2-3,.,TRBV7-9,.,TGTGCCAGCAGCCGCCCGAGTCTACTCACAGATACGCAGTATTTT,CASSRPSLLTDTQYF
TRBJ2-5,.,TRBV27,TRBD2,TGTGCCAGCAGTTTATATAGGACTAGCGGGAGGTCCCAAGAGACCCAGTACTTC,CASSLYRTSGRSQETQYF
TRBJ1-3,.,TRBV18,.,TGTGCCAGCTCACCACCAGGGGTATCTGGAAACACCATATATTTT,CASSPPGVSGNTIYF
TRBJ1-5,few,TRBV30,.,TGTGCCTGGAGGCGATCCACCGGGCCCCAGCATTTT,CAWRRSTGPQHF
TRBJ1-3,.,TRBV5-1,TRBD1,TGCGCCAGCAGCCCCCTCGACCCCGGGACAGGGGACAGAAACACCATATATTTT,CASSPLDPGTGDRNTIYF
TRBJ2-2,few,TRBV4-2,TRBD1,TGTGCCCGCAGCCAAGAGACAGGGCGAGGCACCGGGGAGCTGTTTTTT,CARSQETGRGTGELFF
TRBJ1-2,.,TRBV2,TRBD1,TGTGCCAGCCGACAGGGCCTCCTTGGCTACACCTTC,CASRQGLLGYTF
TRBJ2-3,.,TRBV6-1,.,TGTGCCAGCAGCCCTCTACGCACAGATACGCAGTATTTT,CASSPLRTDTQYF
TRBJ2-1,.,TRBV7-8,.,TGTGCCAGCAGCCTACAGGGTTATGAGCAGTTCTTC,CASSLQGYEQFF
TRBJ2-7,.,TRBV7-9,TRBD2,TGTGCCAGCAGCCACACTAGCGGGAGTATCTACGAGCAGTACTTC,CASSHTSGSIYEQYF
TRBJ1-1,.,TRBV6-1,.,TGTGCCAGCAGTGTTGTAGCAGGGGCGGTCACTGAAGCTTTCTTT,CASSVVAGAVTEAFF
TRBJ1-2,.,TRBV19,.,TGTGCCAGTAGCTTCCGGGGGGGGTATGGCTACACCTTC,CASSFRGGYGYTF
TRBJ1-3,.,TRBV28,.,TGTGCCAGCAGTTTTGACTCCGGGGGAAACACCATATATTTT,CASSFDSGGNTIYF
TRBJ2-3,.,TRBV5-6,TRBD1,TGTGCCAGCAGCCTTGACAGGGATAACACAGATACGCAGTATTTT,CASSLDRDNTDTQYF